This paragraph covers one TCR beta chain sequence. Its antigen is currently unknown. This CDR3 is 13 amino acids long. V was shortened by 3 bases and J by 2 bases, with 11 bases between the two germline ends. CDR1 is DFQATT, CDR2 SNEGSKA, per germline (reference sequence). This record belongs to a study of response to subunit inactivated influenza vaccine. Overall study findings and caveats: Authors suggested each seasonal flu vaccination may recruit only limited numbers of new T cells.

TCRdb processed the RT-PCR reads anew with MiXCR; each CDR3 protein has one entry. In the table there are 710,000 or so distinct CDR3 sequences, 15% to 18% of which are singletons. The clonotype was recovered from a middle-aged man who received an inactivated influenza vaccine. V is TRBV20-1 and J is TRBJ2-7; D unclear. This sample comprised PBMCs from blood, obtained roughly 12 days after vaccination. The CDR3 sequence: CSASGLSTYEQYF. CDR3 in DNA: TGCAGTGCTAGTGGGCTTTCTACCTACGAGCAGTACTTC.